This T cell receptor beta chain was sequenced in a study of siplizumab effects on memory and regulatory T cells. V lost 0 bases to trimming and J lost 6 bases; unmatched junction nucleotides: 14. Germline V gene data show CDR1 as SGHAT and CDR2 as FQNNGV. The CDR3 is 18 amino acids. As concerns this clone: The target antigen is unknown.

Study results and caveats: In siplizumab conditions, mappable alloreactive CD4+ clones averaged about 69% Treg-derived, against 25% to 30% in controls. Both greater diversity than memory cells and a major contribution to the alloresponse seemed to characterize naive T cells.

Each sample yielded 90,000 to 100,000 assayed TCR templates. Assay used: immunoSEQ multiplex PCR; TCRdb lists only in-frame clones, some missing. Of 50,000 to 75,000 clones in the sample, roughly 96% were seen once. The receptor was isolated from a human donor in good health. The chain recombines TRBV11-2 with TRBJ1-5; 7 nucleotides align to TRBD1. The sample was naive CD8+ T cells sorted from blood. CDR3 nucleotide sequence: TGTGCCAGCAGCTTAGATCTCCCTGGACAGGCCCTGGGTCAGCCCCAGCATTTT. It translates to CASSLDLPGQALGQPQHF.